The 9 T cell receptor beta chains given below trace back to one sample, sequenced in a study of cytomegalovirus exposure and HLA in healthy donors (dated by TCRdb to 2017 to 2019). The library was produced with the immunoSEQ multiplex PCR assay. A mixture of 60 forward primers for TCR Vbeta segments and 13 reverse primers for TCR Jbeta segments was used in the multiplex PCR. TCRdb's version of the immuneACCESS table is confined to in-frame rearrangements and falls short of the full clone set. An unresolved V gene accounts for under half of the shortfall where checked; the remainder is of unknown origin. The sample table includes some 200,000 clones. About 1.1% of the sample is in the top ten clones. Sequencing was done on a sample of PBMCs. The receptors shown here come from a girl aged 2 to 9 in good health and CMV-seropositive.

J is TRBJ2-3 and V is TRBV27, with D possibly TRBD2 on 5 matching bases. The CDR3 covers 13 residues. The V end was cut by 3 bases, the J end by 6 bases, with 10 bases between. The germline V gene has CDR1 MNHEY and CDR2 SMNVEV (reference sequence). This CDR3 is CASSFGAADTQYF. As DNA, the CDR3 is TGTGCCAGCAGTTTCGGAGCGGCCGATACGCAGTATTTT.

The V and J genes are TRBV19 and TRBJ2-7; 7 bases line up with TRBD1. In germline, CDR1 is LNHDA, CDR2 SQIVND (reference sequence). This CDR3 contains 14 residues. J gave up 5 bases and V 4 bases, and 8 bases lay outside the gene matches. CDR3 nucleotide sequence: TGTGCCAGTAGTAGGGGACACAGGGGTGACGAGCAGTACTTC. Translating it yields CASSRGHRGDEQYF.

V gene TRBV14 combines with J gene TRBJ1-1; no clear D gene. Looked up from germline, CDR1 is SGHDN and CDR2 is FVKESK. V was pared by 0 bases and J by 6 bases, with 17 bases between. This CDR3 is 16 amino acids long. The CDR3 protein is CASSQERVGVGSEAFF. The CDR3 DNA reads as TGTGCCAGCAGCCAAGAACGGGTGGGTGTTGGTTCTGAAGCTTTCTTT.

The chain couples TRBV7-3 to TRBJ2-2; D is unresolved. The germline V gene encodes CDR1 SGHTA and CDR2 FQGTGA. This CDR3 is 12 amino acids long. Trimming shortened V by 5 bases and J by 6 bases, and 7 bases separated the two germline ends. CDR3 protein: CASSPPSGELFF. CDR3 nucleotide sequence: TGTGCCAGCAGCCCCCCCTCCGGGGAGCTGTTTTTT.

V and J are TRBV18 and TRBJ2-5; no clear D gene. TRBJ2-7 matches the DNA end more closely, so the J call is doubtful. Per the germline V gene, CDR1 is KGHSH and CDR2 is LQKENI. The CDR3 consists of 11 residues. The CDR3 DNA follows: TGTGCCAGCTCACCCGGTTACGAGCAGTACTTC. It encodes CASSPGYEQYF.

This sequence joins TRBV7-2 and TRBJ2-7; TRBD2 aligns across 13 bases. The CDR3 length is 16 residues. Germline V gene lookup returns CDR1 SGHTA and CDR2 FQGNSA. With V trimmed by 3 bases and J by 3 bases, 5 bases remained unmatched. The CDR3 sequence: CASSFLGLAGNYEQYF. The CDR3 DNA follows: TGTGCCAGCAGCTTTTTGGGACTAGCGGGAAACTACGAGCAGTACTTC. Using reference TRBV7-2 and TRBJ2-7 for the parts outside the CDR3, the full variable domain is GAGVSQSPSNKVTEKGKDVELRCDPISGHTALYWYRQSLGQGLEFLIYFQGNSAPDKSGLPSDRFSAERTGGSVSTLTIQRTQQEDSAVYLCASSFLGLAGNYEQYFGPGTRLTVT.

The chain is built from TRBV27 and TRBJ2-7; 12 bases fit TRBD1. The CDR3 is 13 residues long. Germline CDR1 MNHEY, CDR2 SMNVEV (reference sequence). V was pared by 8 bases and J by 2 bases, with 1 base of the junction left unmatched. The CDR3 DNA sequence: TGTGCCAGCGGGGACAGGGGGCCCTACGAGCAGTACTTC. Encoded protein: CASGDRGPYEQYF.

The chain is built from TRBV27 and TRBJ1-2; tentative D call: TRBD1 (6 bases). V was clipped by 3 bases and J by 7 bases, with 12 bases between them. CDR1 is MNHEY and CDR2 is SMNVEV in the germline V gene (reference sequence). The CDR3 spans 13 residues. The CDR3 sequence is CASSFNTGIGYTF. CDR3 coding DNA: TGTGCCAGCAGTTTTAATACAGGGATTGGCTACACCTTC.

The rearrangement joins TRBV23-1 to TRBJ2-2, with 8 bases lining up with TRBD1. TRBV23-1 is placed among ORFs of uncertain function. V was pared by 3 bases and J by 4 bases, with 16 bases of the junction left unmatched. The CDR3 extends over 19 amino acids. Here the CDR3 DNA reads TGCGCCAGCAGTCATCCTGGGACAGGATCCCGTGGGGTCACCGGGGAGCTGTTTTTT. Translating gives CASSHPGTGSRGVTGELFF.